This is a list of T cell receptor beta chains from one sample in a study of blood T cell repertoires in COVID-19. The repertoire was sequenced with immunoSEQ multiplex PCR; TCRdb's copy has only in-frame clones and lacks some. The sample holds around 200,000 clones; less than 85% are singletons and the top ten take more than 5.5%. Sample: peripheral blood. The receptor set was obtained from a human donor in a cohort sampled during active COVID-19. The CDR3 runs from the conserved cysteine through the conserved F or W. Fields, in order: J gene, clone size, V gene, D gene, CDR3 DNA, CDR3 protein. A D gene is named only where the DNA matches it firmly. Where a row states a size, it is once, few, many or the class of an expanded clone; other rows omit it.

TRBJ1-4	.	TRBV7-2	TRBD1	TGTGCCAGCAGCTTACTAGGGACAGAGCATGAAAAACTGTTTTTT	CASSLLGTEHEKLFF
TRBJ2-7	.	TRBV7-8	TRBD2	TGTGCCAGCAGCTTAGTCCCAGCGGGGGGCCAGTACTTC	CASSLVPAGGQYF
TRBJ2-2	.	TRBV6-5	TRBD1	TGTGCCAGTTACAGGGGGGACACCGGGGAGCTGTTTTTT	CASYRGDTGELFF
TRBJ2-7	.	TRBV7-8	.	TGTGCCAGCAGCAACCGATGGACAGATACCTACGAGCAGTACTTC	CASSNRWTDTYEQYF
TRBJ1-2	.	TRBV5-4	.	TGTGCCAGCAGCCCTTCCATCCCGACAACCATCTATGGCTACACCTTC	CASSPSIPTTIYGYTF
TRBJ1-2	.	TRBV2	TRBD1	TGTGCCAGCAGCGGCGGGACAGGGGTAGGCTATGGCTACACCTTC	CASSGGTGVGYGYTF
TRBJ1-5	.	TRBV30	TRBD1	TGTGCCTGGAGCGGACAGGGTCTTAATCAGCCCCAGCATTTT	CAWSGQGLNQPQHF
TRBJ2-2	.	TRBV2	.	TGTGCCAGCAGTGGGCCAAACGGGGAGCTGTTTTTT	CASSGPNGELFF
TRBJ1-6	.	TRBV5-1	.	TGCGCCAGCAGCCAGAAATTGGCAAGTGATAATTCACCCCTCCACTTT	CASSQKLASDNSPLHF
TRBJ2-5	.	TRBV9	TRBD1	TGTGCCAGCAGCTCAACTCCTACAGGGGAAGAGACCCAGTACTTC	CASSSTPTGEETQYF
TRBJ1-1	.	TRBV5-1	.	TGCGCCAGCAGCTTGGAGGGAGCGGCTGAAGCTTTCTTT	CASSLEGAAEAFF
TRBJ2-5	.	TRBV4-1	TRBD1	TGCGCCAGCAGCCTCCAGGGGGTACAAGAGACCCAGTACTTC	CASSLQGVQETQYF
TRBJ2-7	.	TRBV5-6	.	TGTGCCAGCAGCTTGAGGGGAGGAGCGGCGGAGCAGTACTTC	CASSLRGGAAEQYF
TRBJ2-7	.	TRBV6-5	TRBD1	TGTGCCAGCAGTTACTCCCGGGACAGGCCCTCCTACGAGCAGTACTTC	CASSYSRDRPSYEQYF
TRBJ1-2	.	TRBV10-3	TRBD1	TGTGCCATCAGTGAGCTGACAGGGGGCGGCTATGGCTACACCTTC	CAISELTGGGYGYTF
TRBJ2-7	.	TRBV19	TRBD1	TGTGCCAGTAGTCCCGGGACAGGGCCCTACGAGCAGTACTTC	CASSPGTGPYEQYF
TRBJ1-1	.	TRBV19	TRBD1	TGTGCCAGTAGGGCGGGACAGGTTTTGGAAGCTTTCTTT	CASRAGQVLEAFF
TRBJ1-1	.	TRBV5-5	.	TGTGCCAGCAGCTTTCTTACAGCTGAAGCTTTCTTT	CASSFLTAEAFF
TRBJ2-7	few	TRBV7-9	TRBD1	TGTGCCAGCAGCCCCCGACAGGGGGGGTCCTACGAGCAGTACTTC	CASSPRQGGSYEQYF
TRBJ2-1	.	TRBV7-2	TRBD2	TGTGCCAGCAGCCCAACGCGGGGGGGCGCCTACAATGAGCAGTTCTTC	CASSPTRGGAYNEQFF
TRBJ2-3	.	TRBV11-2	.	TGTGCCAGCAGCTTAGAGTTGGGCGGGGTGGGCACAGATACGCAGTATTTT	CASSLELGGVGTDTQYF
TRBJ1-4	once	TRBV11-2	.	TGTGCCAGCAGCCCCGGGAGGGAGGAGGAAAAACTGTTTTTT	CASSPGREEEKLFF
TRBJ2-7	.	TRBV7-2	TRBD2	TGTGCCAGCAGCGCCGGGCGGGGGGGCCTGGGCGAGCAGTACTTC	CASSAGRGGLGEQYF
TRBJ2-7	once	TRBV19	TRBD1	TGTGCCAGTAATACCGGGACAGATGACTCCTACGAGCAGTACTTC	CASNTGTDDSYEQYF
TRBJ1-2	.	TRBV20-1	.	TGCAGTGCTAGTGGACAGATTAACTATGGCTACACCTTC	CSASGQINYGYTF
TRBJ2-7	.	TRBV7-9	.	TGTGCCAGCACCCAGAGGCCTAACGAGCAGTACTTC	CASTQRPNEQYF
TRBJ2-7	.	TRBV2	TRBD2	TGTGCCAGCAGGGAGACTAGCGGAGAGTACGAGCAGTACTTC	CASRETSGEYEQYF
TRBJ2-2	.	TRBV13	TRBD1	TGTGCCAGCAGCTTCGGAACAGGGGACACCGGGGAGCTGTTTTTT	CASSFGTGDTGELFF
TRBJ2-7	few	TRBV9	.	TGTGCCAGCAGCGTAGCTACCGGGTACGAGCAGTACTTC	CASSVATGYEQYF
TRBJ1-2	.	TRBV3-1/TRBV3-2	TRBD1	TGTGCCAGCAGCCCTTCTGAGGACAGGGGGCGCGGGGAGGGCTACACCTTC	CASSPSEDRGRGEGYTF
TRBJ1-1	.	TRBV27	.	TGTGCCAGCATTCGTAATGAAGCTTTCTTT	CASIRNEAFF
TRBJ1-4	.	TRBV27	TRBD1	TGTGCCAGCAGTTTATGGACAGGGGAACAGAATGAAAAACTGTTTTTT	CASSLWTGEQNEKLFF
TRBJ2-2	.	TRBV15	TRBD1	TGTGCCACCAGCAGATTTGACCAGGGGGTGTGGGGCACCGGGGAGCTGTTTTTT	CATSRFDQGVWGTGELFF
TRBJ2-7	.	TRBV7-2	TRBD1	TGTGCCAGCAGCTTCAGCCAGGGGGCCTACGAGCAGTACTTC	CASSFSQGAYEQYF
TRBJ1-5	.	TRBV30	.	TGTGCCTGGGCAGGGGTCAATCAGCCCCAGCATTTT	CAWAGVNQPQHF
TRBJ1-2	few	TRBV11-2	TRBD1	TGTGCCAGCAGCTACCTTGCCCGACAGGGGGCGTATGGCTACACCTTC	CASSYLARQGAYGYTF
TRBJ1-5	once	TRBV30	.	TGTGCCTGGAGTGTAGACAGATCGAGTCAGCCCCAGCATTTT	CAWSVDRSSQPQHF
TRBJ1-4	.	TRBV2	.	TGTGCCAGCAATTTGGACGAGGGACTGGCTGCAACTAATGAAAAACTGTTTTTT	CASNLDEGLAATNEKLFF
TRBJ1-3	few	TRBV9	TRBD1	TGTGCCAGCAGCCCTACAGGGGACGGAAACACCATATATTTT	CASSPTGDGNTIYF
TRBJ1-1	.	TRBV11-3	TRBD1	TGTGCCAGCAGCAACTCTGGACAGGGTGAAGCTTTCTTT	CASSNSGQGEAFF
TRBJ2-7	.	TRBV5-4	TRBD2	TGTGCCAGCAGCTCCGGGGAGCGGGGGGCCCACGAGCAGTACTTC	CASSSGERGAHEQYF
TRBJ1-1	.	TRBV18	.	TGTGCCAGCTCACAGGACAGTTTGAACACTGAAGCTTTCTTT	CASSQDSLNTEAFF
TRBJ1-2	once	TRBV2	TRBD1	TGTGCCAGCAGTGCGGGACAGACTAACTATGGCTACACCTTC	CASSAGQTNYGYTF
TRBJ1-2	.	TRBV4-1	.	TGCGCCAGCAGCCCCCAAAGCCGGACAGCCGGCTATGGCTACACCTTC	CASSPQSRTAGYGYTF
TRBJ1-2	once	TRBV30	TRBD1	TGTGCCTTAACCGGGACAGGGGGGCATGGCTACACCTTC	CALTGTGGHGYTF
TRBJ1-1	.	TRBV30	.	TGTGCCTGGAGTGTCTACGGGAACACTGAAGCTTTCTTT	CAWSVYGNTEAFF
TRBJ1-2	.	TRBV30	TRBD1	TGTGCCTGGAGTCCAGGGGGCGACGGCTATGGCTACACCTTC	CAWSPGGDGYGYTF
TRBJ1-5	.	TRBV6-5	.	TGTGCCAGCAGAGCGACAGGACATAGCAATCAGCCCCAGCATTTT	CASRATGHSNQPQHF
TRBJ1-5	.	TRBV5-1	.	TGCGCCAGCAGCGTGGACGGTTCGGGGCCCCAGCATTTT	CASSVDGSGPQHF
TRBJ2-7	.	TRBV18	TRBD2	TGTGCCAGCTCACCACCCCCTAGCGGGGAATACTACGAGCAGTACTTC	CASSPPPSGEYYEQYF
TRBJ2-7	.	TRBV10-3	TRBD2	TGTGCCATCAGTGAGTGGGGGGGGGACCTCTCCTACGAGCAGTACTTC	CAISEWGGDLSYEQYF
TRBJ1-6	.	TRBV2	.	TGTGCCAGCAGTGGGACAGATAATTCACCCCTCCACTTT	CASSGTDNSPLHF